This T cell receptor (beta chain) originates from a study of blood T cell repertoires in COVID-19. Study as a whole: Researchers got acute and convalescent COVID-19 samples from the United States, Italy and Spain. Nucleic acid was either cDNA or gDNA, and it came from T cells, B-cell-depleted T cells, or PBMCs.

Per germline, CDR1 SGHTA and CDR2 FQGNSA. CDR3 size: 14 residues. Germline trimming cut 5 bases from V and 7 bases from J; bases unmatched to any gene: 8. The authors' processing: Counts of nucleated cells, estimated from reference gene primer amplification, were obtained. TCRdb keeps only in-frame clones here, not all; method: immunoSEQ multiplex PCR. The V and J calls and clone size were taken over from that table, and D and trimming were inferred from the DNA. Of about 120,000 clones listed, 70% to 80% are singletons. The receptor's source is a woman aged 80 or over with acute or convalescent COVID-19. The chain carries TRBV7-2 and TRBJ1-2; 9 nucleotides match TRBD1. Sequencing was carried out using peripheral blood. Here the CDR3 reads CASSEDRGSSGYTF. The CDR3 DNA is TGTGCCAGCAGCGAGGACAGGGGATCTAGTGGCTACACCTTC. Filled out from reference TRBV7-2 and TRBJ1-2, the complete variable domain reads GAGVSQSPSNKVTEKGKDVELRCDPISGHTALYWYRQSLGQGLEFLIYFQGNSAPDKSGLPSDRFSAERTGGSVSTLTIQRTQQEDSAVYLCASSEDRGSSGYTFGSGTRLTVV.